This passage covers 28 T cell receptor beta chains from one sample sequenced in a study of blood T cell repertoires in COVID-19. Here immunoSEQ multiplex PCR was the method, and the copy in TCRdb shows in-frame clones only, minus some. The sample comprises under 550,000 clones, approximately 90% of which are singletons, and 0.8% to 0.9% rests with the top ten. Sequencing input: peripheral blood. The source is a young man with COVID-19, enrolled during active disease.

This sequence joins TRBV2 and TRBJ2-3; a possible D gene is TRBD2 (5 bases). V was cut by 6 bases and J by 0 bases, with 10 bases left in between. The CDR3 length is 14 residues. CDR1 SNHLY and CDR2 FYNNEI come from the germline V gene. This CDR3 reads CASRRTSSTDTQYF. Written as DNA, the CDR3 is TGTGCCAGCAGGCGGACTTCTAGCACAGATACGCAGTATTTT. Variable domain in full (rest from reference TRBV2 and TRBJ2-3): EPEVTQTPSHQVTQMGQEVILRCVPISNHLYFYWYRQILGQKVEFLVSFYNNEISEKSEIFDDQFSVERPDGSNFTLKIRSTKLEDSAMYFCASRRTSSTDTQYFGPGTRLTVL.

This clone has a single count. The V call is TRBV6-2 or TRBV6-3, the J call TRBJ2-1, with D perhaps matching TRBD1 (6 bases). V was shortened by 0 bases and J by 0 bases, with 18 bases between the two germline ends. The germline CDR1 and CDR2 sequences are MNHEY and SVGEGT. The length of the CDR3 is 19 residues. In nucleotides, the CDR3 is TGTGCCAGCAGTTACTCGGGGGACATCATCCGGAGCTCCTACAATGAGCAGTTCTTC. This codes for CASSYSGDIIRSSYNEQFF.

This chain joins TRBV12-3 or TRBV12-4 and TRBJ1-1; D is unresolved. V was clipped by 4 bases and J by 5 bases, with 8 bases between them. This CDR3 region has 12 residues. CDR3 region: CASSSSGTEAFF. The CDR3 nucleotides read TGTGCCAGCAGTTCATCCGGGACTGAAGCTTTCTTT.

The chain carries TRBV5-6 and TRBJ2-5; 7 bases map to TRBD1. V was clipped by 6 bases and J by 7 bases; unmatched bases: 9. CDR1 is SGHDT and CDR2 is YYEEEE in the germline V gene. This CDR3 comprises 13 residues. The CDR3 nucleotides are TGTGCCAGCACCCGACAGGGATCAGGGACCCAGTACTTC. Its translation: CASTRQGSGTQYF.

The chain recombines TRBV19 with TRBJ2-7, with 11 positions matching TRBD2. The trim removed 6 bases at V and 5 bases at J, leaving 15 bases unmatched. Germline loops: CDR1 LNHDA, CDR2 SQIVND (reference sequence). The CDR3 has 17 residues. CDR3 bases: TGTGCCAGTAGCTTAACCCTAGCGGGAGGTTCCTTGGACGAGCAGTACTTC. Amino acid sequence: CASSLTLAGGSLDEQYF.

The V and J genes are TRBV18 and TRBJ2-7, with D perhaps TRBD1 (6 bases). V gave up 0 bases and J gave up 3 bases, with 9 bases separating them. Germline V lookup: CDR1 KGHSH, CDR2 LQKENI. This CDR3 has 14 amino acids. The DNA for the CDR3 is TGTGCCAGCTCACCACCGGGCAGGGGCTACGAGCAGTACTTC. Translating gives CASSPPGRGYEQYF.

This sequence joins TRBV7-3 and TRBJ2-3, with D unresolved. Germline V lookup: CDR1 SGHTA, CDR2 FQGTGA. Deletions cut 8 bases from V and 6 bases from J, with 12 bases between. This CDR3 region has 12 residues. The CDR3 sequence: CASSGAGDTQYF. Here the CDR3 DNA reads TGTGCCAGCTCCGGAGCCGGGGATACGCAGTATTTT.

V is TRBV24-1 and J is TRBJ2-3; D perhaps matches TRBD1 (5 bases). V lost 1 base, J lost 2 bases, and 9 bases lay in between. There are 15 residues in the CDR3. Germline CDR1 KGHDR, CDR2 SFDVKD. CDR3 nucleotide sequence: TGTGCCACCAGTGATTTTGACAGAATCACAGATACGCAGTATTTT. Protein product: CATSDFDRITDTQYF.

The rearrangement uses TRBV3-1 (or the pseudogene TRBV3-2) and TRBJ1-2; maybe TRBD1 (6 bases). V lost 3 bases and J 8 bases, leaving 19 bases between the germline ends. This CDR3 contains 15 residues. Germline lookup yields CDR1 LGHDT and CDR2 YNNKEL (reference sequence). The CDR3 is CASSHSNRATWGYTF. CDR3 bases: TGTGCCAGCAGCCACAGCAACAGGGCAACTTGGGGCTACACCTTC.

This clone occurred once. The chain links TRBV5-6 to TRBJ1-5, with 8 bases fitting TRBD1. CDR1 SGHDT and CDR2 YYEEEE come from the germline V gene. The CDR3 has 16 amino acids. Trimming took 3 bases from V and 5 from J; bases not matched to a gene: 10. CDR3 amino acids: CASSSIRDRSYQPQHF. The CDR3 bases are TGTGCCAGCAGCTCCATCCGGGACAGGAGTTATCAGCCCCAGCATTTT.

This clone has more than one count but fewer than ten. The J gene is TRBJ2-1, the V gene TRBV6-5; tentative D call: TRBD1 (7 bases). Germline V lookup: CDR1 MNHEY, CDR2 SVGAGI. This CDR3 has 15 amino acids. V dropped 2 bases and J dropped 6 bases, with 14 bases sitting between them. CDR3 DNA sequence: TGTGCCAGCAGTTACGTGACAGGGAGGAGCAATGAGCAGTTCTTC. Translated: CASSYVTGRSNEQFF.

The chain recombines TRBV7-9 with TRBJ2-7; TRBD2 matches 8 bases. This CDR3 has 14 amino acids. CDR1 is SEHNR and CDR2 is FQNEAQ in the germline V gene (reference sequence). The junction had 9 bases not matched to a gene; V was cut back by 5 bases and J by 6 bases. CDR3 sequence reads: CASSTPGLALEQYF. The DNA of the CDR3 is TGTGCCAGCAGCACTCCTGGACTAGCTCTCGAGCAGTACTTC.

The chain recombines TRBV7-9 with TRBJ1-2; 8 bases map to TRBD1. There are 18 residues in the CDR3. The ends lost 4 bases at V and 0 bases at J; junction bases unmatched: 13. Germline V gives CDR1 SEHNR, CDR2 FQNEAQ (reference sequence). CDR3 in DNA: TGTGCCAGCAGCTCTGAGGGACAGGAGTTCCCAGCTAACTATGGCTACACCTTC. Residues: CASSSEGQEFPANYGYTF. Full variable domain (rest looked up from reference TRBV7-9 and TRBJ1-2): DTGVSQNPRHKITKRGQNVTFRCDPISEHNRLYWYRQTLGQGPEFLTYFQNEAQLEKSRLLSDRFSAERPKGSFSTLEIQRTEQGDSAMYLCASSSEGQEFPANYGYTFGSGTRLTVV.

This clone was seen just once. This chain joins TRBV6-5 and TRBJ2-7, with D possibly TRBD1 on 6 matching bases. The V end lost 6 bases, the J end lost 3 bases, and 15 bases lay between the germline ends. Germline CDR1 MNHEY, CDR2 SVGAGI. The CDR3 is made up of 14 amino acids. In DNA, the CDR3 is TGTGCCAGCAGATCCCGTGGGGGCAACTACGAGCAGTACTTC. This gives the protein CASRSRGGNYEQYF.

This sequence joins TRBV30 and TRBJ2-7; TRBD2 aligns across 11 bases. V shed 5 bases, J shed 4 bases, and the junction held 4 bases outside the gene matches. Germline V gene data show CDR1 as GTSNPN and CDR2 as SVGIG (reference sequence). The CDR3 runs to 13 residues. CDR3 in amino acids: CAWASGRMYEQYF. CDR3 coding DNA: TGTGCCTGGGCTAGCGGGAGGATGTACGAGCAGTACTTC.

This chain connects TRBV12-3 or TRBV12-4 to TRBJ2-3; no reliable D call. CDR3 length: 11 amino acids. Trimming stripped 4 bases from V and 6 bases from J, with 5 bases between. This CDR3 reads CASSSYDTQYF. The CDR3 nucleotides are TGTGCCAGCAGTTCCTATGATACGCAGTATTTT.

The V gene is TRBV18, the J gene TRBJ2-6; 7 bases align to TRBD1. V dropped 0 bases and J dropped 8; count of bases not matched to a gene: 7. The germline V gene has CDR1 KGHSH and CDR2 LQKENI. The CDR3 consists of 16 residues. CDR3 loop: CASSPPVGGRTNVLTF. CDR3 nucleotides: TGTGCCAGCTCACCACCGGTAGGGGGCAGGACCAACGTCCTGACTTTC. Together with reference TRBV18 and TRBJ2-6, the CDR3 gives the full variable domain: NAGVMQNPRHLVRRRGQEARLRCSPMKGHSHVYWYRQLPEEGLKFMVYLQKENIIDESGMPKERFSAEFPKEGPSILRIQQVVRGDSAAYFCASSPPVGGRTNVLTFGAGSRLTVL.

The chain has TRBV7-2 and TRBJ2-2; 11 positions match TRBD2. The CDR3 consists of 15 residues. Germline V gene sequence: CDR1 SGHTA, CDR2 FQGNSA. The trim removed 2 bases at V and 5 bases at J, leaving 1 base unmatched. The CDR3 is CASSLPSGGTGELFF. DNA for the CDR3: TGTGCCAGCAGCTTACCTAGCGGGGGGACCGGGGAGCTGTTTTTT. Supplemented by reference TRBV7-2 and TRBJ2-2, the full variable domain reads GAGVSQSPSNKVTEKGKDVELRCDPISGHTALYWYRQSLGQGLEFLIYFQGNSAPDKSGLPSDRFSAERTGGSVSTLTIQRTQQEDSAVYLCASSLPSGGTGELFFGEGSRLTVL.

This sequence joins TRBV27 and TRBJ2-1; 7 bases agree with TRBD2. After removal of 6 bases from V and 4 bases from J, the junction contained 9 bases not matched to a gene. The CDR3 covers 15 residues. Germline V lookup: CDR1 MNHEY, CDR2 SMNVEV (reference sequence). The CDR3 sequence is CASSGLVGRYNEQFF. For the CDR3, the DNA is TGTGCCAGCAGCGGACTAGTCGGGAGATACAATGAGCAGTTCTTC.

The chain joins TRBV4-1 to TRBJ2-5; TRBD1 aligns across 8 bases. The trim removed 4 bases at V and 2 bases at J, leaving 6 bases unmatched. The CDR3 length is 15 residues. Per the germline V gene, CDR1 is MGHRA and CDR2 is YSYEKL. The CDR3 region is CASSLGGQGQETQYF. The CDR3 DNA is TGCGCCAGCAGCCTTGGCGGACAGGGTCAAGAGACCCAGTACTTC.

The chain joins TRBV3-1 (or the pseudogene TRBV3-2) to TRBJ2-5; 9 positions match TRBD2. The CDR3 totals 16 residues. V trimming: 4 bases; J trimming: 4 bases; junction bases outside the gene matches: 10. CDR1 and CDR2 from the germline V gene are LGHDT and YNNKEL (reference sequence). The CDR3 nucleotides are TGTGCCAGCAGCCCCGTGGCGGGAGGGGTAGGAGAGACCCAGTACTTC. It yields the protein CASSPVAGGVGETQYF.

The V gene is TRBV9, the J gene TRBJ2-3; D gene ambiguous. The V gene's germline CDR1 is SGDLS and CDR2 YYNGEE. The CDR3 runs to 15 residues. The V end was cut by 1 base, the J end by 3 bases, with 12 bases between. The CDR3 loop is CASSVYPEATDTQYF. The DNA for the CDR3 is TGTGCCAGCAGCGTATACCCTGAGGCTACAGATACGCAGTATTTT.

The V gene is TRBV5-1, the J gene TRBJ2-7; D gene unclear. CDR1 and CDR2 (germline): SGHRS, YFSETQ. V lost 2 bases and J lost 3, with 9 bases in between. CDR3 length: 13 amino acids. The CDR3 nucleotides are TGCGCCAGCAGCTTAGGCACAGTCTACGAGCAGTACTTC. Translated: CASSLGTVYEQYF.

The chain recombines TRBV20-1 with TRBJ1-4, with TRBD1 as a possible D gene (5 bases). The germline V gene encodes CDR1 DFQATT and CDR2 SNEGSKA (reference sequence). Deletions cut 3 bases from V and 8 bases from J, with 13 bases between. The CDR3 runs 13 residues. The CDR3, as DNA: TGCAGTGCTAGTCGCGGGGGAACGGAAAAACTGTTTTTT. Amino acid sequence: CSASRGGTEKLFF.

The chain has TRBV5-4 and TRBJ2-2; possibly TRBD2 for D (6 bases). CDR1 is SGHNT, CDR2 YYREEE, per germline (reference sequence). The CDR3 contains 16 residues. The V and J ends lost 5 bases and 0 bases respectively, with 14 bases between them. The CDR3 here is CASSAGTNPNTGELFF. In DNA, the CDR3 is TGTGCCAGCAGTGCGGGGACGAATCCGAACACCGGGGAGCTGTTTTTT. The full variable domain, completed using reference TRBV5-4 and TRBJ2-2, is ETGVTQSPTHLIKTRGQQVTLRCSSQSGHNTVSWYQQALGQGPQFIFQYYREEENGRGNFPPRFSGLQFPNYSSELNVNALELDDSALYLCASSAGTNPNTGELFFGEGSRLTVL.

In its sample, this clone was seen once. V is TRBV28 and J is TRBJ2-7, with 9 bases fitting TRBD1. The trim removed 4 bases at V and 4 bases at J, leaving 11 bases unmatched. CDR3 length: 16 amino acids. CDR1 MDHEN and CDR2 SYDVKM come from the germline V gene. In nucleotides, the CDR3 is TGTGCCAGCAGTTCGGGACAGGGAAAAGGTCGGTACGAGCAGTACTTC. This encodes CASSSGQGKGRYEQYF.

The genes are TRBV2 and TRBJ2-2; the match to TRBD2 covers 7 bases. V lost 6 bases, J lost 5 bases, and 12 bases stayed unmatched. The CDR3 length is 16 residues. Germline V gene lookup returns CDR1 SNHLY and CDR2 FYNNEI. The CDR3, as DNA: TGTGCCAGCAGCGGAGGACTAGTTCCTTATACCGGGGAGCTGTTTTTT. This encodes CASSGGLVPYTGELFF.

CDR3 nucleotides: TGTGCCAGCAGCAAACAGGGCGTGAGCGATGAGCAGTTCTTC. The encoded protein is CASSKQGVSDEQFF. This chain links TRBV6-5 with TRBJ2-1, with D possibly TRBD1 on 6 matching bases. Looked up from germline, CDR1 is MNHEY and CDR2 is SVGAGI. The CDR3 is 14 residues long. Between the trimmed V and J ends, which lost 6 bases and 8 bases, there was a span of 17 bases.